This T cell receptor (beta chain) was found in a study of T cell changes during pregnancy in multiple sclerosis. Method: immunoSEQ multiplex PCR; TCRdb's copy keeps in-frame clones and lacks some. The data show tens of thousands of clones, 75% to 90% seen once. Per germline, CDR1 MNHEY and CDR2 SMNVEV (reference sequence). The length of the CDR3 is 15 residues. The V end was cut by 2 bases, the J end by 4 bases, with 11 bases between. This clone was detected once. Within the sample, other DNA sequences also encode this same CDR3. The rearrangement joins TRBV27 to TRBJ2-2, with D maybe TRBD1 (5 bases). The TCR originated in a female donor with multiple sclerosis, enrolled in a pregnancy study. The sample consisted of CD8+ T cells from peripheral blood mononuclear cells, taken in the third trimester of pregnancy. This chain's CDR3 is CASSLSQGGTGELFF. Here the CDR3 DNA reads TGTGCCAGCAGTTTAAGCCAGGGCGGCACCGGGGAGCTGTTTTTT.